The entry that follows covers one T cell receptor beta chain sequence. The study drew participants aged about 18 to 89 years from 20 to 30 US areas. Participants classified as exposed had met a COVID-19 case within 2 weeks before study entry. This sample stems from a study of blood T cell repertoires in COVID-19. Profiled with immunoSEQ multiplex PCR; TCRdb holds only in-frame clones, not every one. This table has 270,000 or so clones, roughly 84% appearing once. J was trimmed by 2 bases and V by 2 bases; bases with no gene match: 7. This CDR3 has 16 amino acids. From germline, CDR1 is SGHTS and CDR2 YDEGEE.

The V gene is TRBV5-8, the J gene TRBJ2-3; 8 nucleotides match TRBD2. The sample consisted of PBMCs or T cells enriched from blood (not recorded which). The origin of this receptor is a woman between 45 and 65 years old who had been exposed to COVID-19. CDR3 sequence reads: CASSFIGGAHTDTQYF. For the CDR3, the DNA is TGTGCCAGCAGCTTTATCGGGGGGGCTCACACAGATACGCAGTATTTT.